This TCR beta chain was profiled in a study of blood T cell repertoires in COVID-19. Study context: Some COVID-19 samples were acute and others convalescent; all came from the United States, Italy and Spain. In each case, the material was cDNA or gDNA derived from T cells, B-cell-depleted T cells, or PBMCs.

Per the authors' pipeline: From reference gene primer amplification, estimates of nucleated cell counts were derived. Profiled with immunoSEQ multiplex PCR; TCRdb holds only in-frame clones, not every one. D and trimming come from the DNA, and the V and J calls and clone size come from that table. The sample holds 60,000 to 90,000 clones, 90% seen once. Trimming pared 4 bases from V and 6 bases from J, leaving 11 bases between. This CDR3 comprises 14 residues. Per germline, CDR1 SGHRS and CDR2 YFSETQ. The sequenced sample was peripheral blood. This clonotype was sampled from a woman of 80 years or more with acute or convalescent COVID-19. The rearrangement joins TRBV5-1 to TRBJ1-6; D is unresolved. In DNA, the CDR3 is TGCGCCAGCAGCCCGGACGGGATTAATTCACCCCTCCACTTT. Translated, it gives CASSPDGINSPLHF.